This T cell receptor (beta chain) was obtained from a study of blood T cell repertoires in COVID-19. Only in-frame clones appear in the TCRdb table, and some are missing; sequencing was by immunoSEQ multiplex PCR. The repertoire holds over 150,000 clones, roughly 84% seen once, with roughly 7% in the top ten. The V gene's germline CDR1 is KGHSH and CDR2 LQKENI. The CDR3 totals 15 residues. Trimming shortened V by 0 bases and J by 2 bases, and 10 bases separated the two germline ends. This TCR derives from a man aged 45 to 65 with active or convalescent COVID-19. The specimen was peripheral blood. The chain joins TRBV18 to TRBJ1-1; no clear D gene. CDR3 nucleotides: TGTGCCAGCTCACCACCGGTAGGAGTCAACACTGAAGCTTTCTTT. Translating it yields CASSPPVGVNTEAFF.